These 16 T cell receptor beta chains share one sample of origin, sequenced in a study of CD8 T cells in ankylosing spondylitis. MiXCR, run by TCRdb on the 5' RACE reads, gives a single entry per CDR3 protein. The sample lists approximately 240,000 distinct CDR3 sequences, 8% to 11% occurring once. The sample comprised blood, either unsorted or a sorted T cell fraction (not recorded which). Receptors originate from a male donor with ankylosing spondylitis or in good health (not recorded which).

This clonotype was recorded many times. The junction does not match germline at one end; this may be a read error. This sequence joins TRBV5-1 and TRBJ2-7, with no clear D. Germline V gene sequence: CDR1 SGHRS, CDR2 YFSETQ. This CDR3 spans 14 amino acids. The CDR3, as DNA: TGCGCCAGCAGCTTGTTCGAGCGATCCTCCGAGCAGTACTTC. Translation gives CASSLFERSSEQYF.

This clonotype was found many times. V gene TRBV25-1 combines with J gene TRBJ1-2; no reliable D call. The CDR3 spans 13 residues. The V and J ends lost 4 bases and 8 bases respectively, with 14 bases between them. Germline CDR1 MGHDK, CDR2 SYGVNS. CDR3 sequence: CASSGNPVNGYTF. The DNA for the CDR3 is TGTGCCAGCAGTGGAAACCCCGTAAACGGCTACACCTTC.

This clonotype was seen a handful of times. The genes are TRBV6-5 and TRBJ2-1; the match to TRBD1 covers 7 bases. Germline V gene sequence: CDR1 MNHEY, CDR2 SVGAGI. CDR3 length equals 14 residues. After removal of 2 bases from V and 7 bases from J, the junction contained 5 bases not matched to a gene. This chain's CDR3 is CASSYRTGWNEQFF. For the CDR3, the DNA is TGTGCCAGCAGTTACAGGACAGGTTGGAATGAGCAGTTCTTC.

This clonotype showed up many times. V is TRBV6-1 and J is TRBJ2-3, with TRBD1 matching 12 bases. Losses at the gene ends were 4 bases for V and 4 bases for J; bases not matched to a gene: 3. Germline CDR1 reads MNHNS; CDR2 reads SASEGT. This CDR3 has 15 amino acids. The CDR3 nucleotides are TGTGCCAGCAGTGCCGGGACAGGGGGCGCAGATACGCAGTATTTT. Translated, it gives CASSAGTGGADTQYF.

This clonotype was seen repeatedly, ten times or more. J is TRBJ1-1 and V is TRBV12-3 or TRBV12-4, with D possibly being TRBD1 (6 bases). The CDR3 has 13 residues. Trimming cost V 6 bases and J 6 bases, with 14 bases left between them. For the CDR3, the DNA is TGTGCCAGCAGGATAACAGGGAGCCCTGAAGCTTTCTTT. As protein: CASRITGSPEAFF.

In its sample, this clonotype was seen a few times. The chain joins TRBV30 to TRBJ1-1; D possibly corresponds to TRBD1 (5 bases). This CDR3 has 13 residues. Germline lookup yields CDR1 GTSNPN and CDR2 SVGIG (reference sequence). Between the trimmed V and J ends, which lost 0 bases and 4 bases, there was a span of 9 bases. The CDR3 reads CAWSVWGSTEAFF. CDR3 DNA: TGTGCCTGGAGTGTATGGGGGAGCACTGAAGCTTTCTTT.

This clonotype was counted a few times. V and J are TRBV4-1 and TRBJ1-2, with TRBD1 matching over 7 bases. Germline CDR1 MGHRA, CDR2 YSYEKL. The length of the CDR3 is 14 residues. The V segment lost 0 bases and the J segment 8 bases; nucleotides outside the gene matches: 6. The CDR3 reads CASSQDPRGDGYTF. The CDR3 coding sequence is TGCGCCAGCAGCCAAGATCCCAGGGGGGACGGCTACACCTTC.

In its sample, this clonotype was seen many times. The chain combines TRBV28 with TRBJ2-4; D might be TRBD1 (5 bases). Between the trimmed V and J ends, which lost 3 bases and 0 bases, there was a span of 12 bases. The CDR3 is 16 amino acids. Germline V gives CDR1 MDHEN, CDR2 SYDVKM. CDR3 DNA: TGTGCCAGCAGTTTGCCGGCAGGGCTAGCCAAAAACATTCAGTACTTC. It yields the protein CASSLPAGLAKNIQYF.

This clonotype was seen ten or more times. The chain has TRBV20-1 and TRBJ1-2; no reliable D call. This CDR3 comprises 14 residues. V was clipped by 4 bases and J by 6 bases, with 18 bases between them. In germline, CDR1 is DFQATT, CDR2 SNEGSKA (reference sequence). The CDR3 nucleotides are TGCAGTGCTACTCCCCGGGCAATAGAAGATGGCTACACCTTC. Translation gives CSATPRAIEDGYTF.

At least ten counts were recorded for this clonotype. Sequence at one end of the junction differs from germline and may be a read error. This chain uses TRBV12-3 or TRBV12-4 with TRBJ2-3; 9 positions agree with TRBD1. There are 12 residues in the CDR3. The CDR3 coding sequence is TGTGCCAGCAGGCTCGGGACAGGGCCTTCAGATTTT. The encoded protein is CASRLGTGPSDF.

Ten or more counts support this clonotype. The chain carries TRBV5-1 and TRBJ2-2, with a weak D call TRBD1 (6 bases). The CDR3 totals 14 residues. Trimming took off 5 bases at V and 1 base at J, with 9 bases between the two ends. The germline V gene encodes CDR1 SGHRS and CDR2 YFSETQ. The CDR3 protein is CASRPGQNTGELFF. The CDR3 region has the DNA TGCGCCAGCAGGCCGGGACAGAACACCGGGGAGCTGTTTTTT.

There are many counts of this clonotype. The chain links TRBV28 to TRBJ1-2, with D tentatively TRBD1 (6 bases). V lost 4 bases, J lost 6 bases, and 18 bases lay in between. Germline values: CDR1 MDHEN, CDR2 SYDVKM. The CDR3 contains 15 residues. CDR3 bases: TGTGCCAGCAGTTACCAGGGGACCTTCCCGGATGGCTACACCTTC. Translating gives CASSYQGTFPDGYTF.

This clonotype is medium-sized. The V and J genes are TRBV20-1 and TRBJ2-3; D remains ambiguous. This CDR3 spans 13 amino acids. The germline gives CDR1 DFQATT, CDR2 SNEGSKA (reference sequence). V gave up 0 bases and J gave up 6 bases, with 10 bases separating them. The CDR3 region is CSARDQRLDTQYF. The CDR3 region has the DNA TGCAGTGCTAGAGATCAGCGTTTGGATACGCAGTATTTT.

This clonotype was counted many times. This chain links TRBV6-5 with TRBJ2-3, with 9 nucleotides matching TRBD2. Germline CDR1 MNHEY, CDR2 SVGAGI. The CDR3 extends over 16 amino acids. With V trimmed by 2 bases and J by 2 bases, 5 bases remained unmatched. CDR3 sequence reads: CASSYRLAADTDTQYF. CDR3 nucleotide sequence: TGTGCCAGCAGTTACCGACTAGCGGCTGACACAGATACGCAGTATTTT.

The CDR3 region has the DNA TGCAGTGCTAGTAGGCAAGGCGAGCAGTACTTC. It yields the protein CSASRQGEQYF. This chain uses TRBV20-1 with TRBJ2-7; D unresolved. The length of the CDR3 is 11 residues. The germline V and J ends were trimmed by 3 bases and 6 bases, with 9 bases remaining between them. Germline lookup yields CDR1 DFQATT and CDR2 SNEGSKA (reference sequence).

This clonotype occurred many times. The chain carries TRBV7-2 and TRBJ1-2; D might be TRBD1 (5 bases). Germline values: CDR1 SGHTA, CDR2 FQGNSA. There are 13 residues in the CDR3. V was cut by 5 bases and J by 7 bases, with 14 bases left in between. The CDR3 loop is CASSPGTKGGYTF. CDR3 nucleotides: TGTGCCAGCAGCCCAGGGACTAAAGGTGGCTACACCTTC.